The present T cell receptor beta chain was sequenced within a study of shared clonotypes between healthy human individuals. Between the trimmed V and J ends, which lost 4 bases and 2 bases, there was a span of 4 bases. Germline lookup yields CDR1 SGHTA and CDR2 FQGNSA. CDR3 length: 12 amino acids. PBMC DNA, left unsorted, was sequenced on ten immunoSEQ deep assay plates. Data came from immunoSEQ multiplex PCR; TCRdb stores just in-frame clones and leaves some out. The sample records about 490,000 clones, about 80% being singletons. Sequencing used PBMCs. The TCR originated in a woman aged 40 to 50 in good health. Some clones in this sample may be carry-over from other donors' samples. V and J are TRBV7-2 and TRBJ2-3; D is uncertain. In DNA, the CDR3 is TGTGCCAGCAGCTCCCCCACAGATACGCAGTATTTT. It yields the protein CASSSPTDTQYF. Combining the CDR3 with reference TRBV7-2 and TRBJ2-3 gives the whole variable domain GAGVSQSPSNKVTEKGKDVELRCDPISGHTALYWYRQSLGQGLEFLIYFQGNSAPDKSGLPSDRFSAERTGGSVSTLTIQRTQQEDSAVYLCASSSPTDTQYFGPGTRLTVL.